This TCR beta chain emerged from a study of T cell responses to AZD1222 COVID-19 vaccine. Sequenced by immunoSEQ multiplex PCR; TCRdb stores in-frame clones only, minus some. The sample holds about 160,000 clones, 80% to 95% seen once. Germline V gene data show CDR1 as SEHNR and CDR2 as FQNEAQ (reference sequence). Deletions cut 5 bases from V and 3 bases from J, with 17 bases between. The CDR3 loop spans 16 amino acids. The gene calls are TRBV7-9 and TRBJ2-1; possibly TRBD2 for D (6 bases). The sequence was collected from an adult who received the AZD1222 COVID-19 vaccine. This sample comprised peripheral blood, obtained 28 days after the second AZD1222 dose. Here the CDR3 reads CASSRWDFADYNEQFF. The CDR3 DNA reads TGTGCCAGCAGCCGATGGGACTTTGCCGACTACAATGAGCAGTTCTTC.